The entry below describes one T cell receptor beta chain. There are 14 residues in the CDR3. V was pared by 5 bases and J by 5 bases, with 17 bases between. CDR1 and CDR2 from the germline V gene are SGHDT and YYEEEE. TCRdb independently ran MiXCR on the 5' RACE reads; one entry per CDR3 protein. The table lists fewer than 650,000 distinct CDR3 sequences, around 9.6% of them singletons. These data are taken from a study of identical twins. Separately, the same data were catalogued under a study of yellow fever vaccine responses in identical twins.

The clonotype was recovered from a woman aged 18-30 years in good health. The sequencing sample was made of PBMCs. The V and J genes are TRBV5-6 and TRBJ2-7; weak D call: TRBD1 (6 bases). CDR3 sequence reads: CASSWASGVNEQYF. In DNA, the CDR3 is TGTGCCAGCAGTTGGGCGTCAGGGGTCAACGAGCAGTACTTC.